These 8 T cell receptor beta chains were sequenced from one sample in a study of blood T cells in healthy people across ages. A second PCR, run for about 7 to 12 cycles, used a sample-barcoded 5' primer plus a J-beta primer mix. TCRdb used MiXCR to reprocess the 5' RACE reads, holding one entry per CDR3 protein. The sample consists of 450,000 to 650,000 distinct CDR3 sequences, 24% of them appearing once. This sample also belongs to another study, concerning T cells of mothers and their children.

Sequenced input: blood. These receptors all stem from a boy between 10 and 17 years old in good health.

The rearrangement links TRBV6-2 or TRBV6-3 to TRBJ2-1, with 11 nucleotides matching TRBD2. The DNA end is more similar to TRBJ2-7, so the J call may be wrong. This CDR3 has 14 amino acids. In germline, CDR1 is MNHEY, CDR2 SVGEGT. CDR3 loop: CASRMTSGIVEQYF. The CDR3 nucleotides read TGTGCCAGCAGAATGACTAGCGGGATTGTCGAGCAGTACTTC.

The rearrangement uses TRBV27 and TRBJ2-1, with D possibly being TRBD1 or TRBD2 (6 bases each). The CDR3 runs to 18 residues. The V gene's germline CDR1 is MNHEY and CDR2 SMNVEV (reference sequence). The V end lost 3 bases, the J end lost 0 bases, and 18 bases lay between the germline ends. In DNA form, the CDR3 reads TGTGCCAGCAGTTTCAATGGGGGGCCCCTCGGCTCCTACAATGAGCAGTTCTTC. Translated, it gives CASSFNGGPLGSYNEQFF.

This rearrangement joins TRBV21-1 to TRBJ2-5; whether TRBD1, the table's D call, matches the DNA was not checked. TRBV21-1 is reported as a pseudogene. CDR3 length: 17 amino acids. The CDR3 coding sequence is TGTGCCAGCTTCCCGACAGGGGGCGCGTCTAGGGCAGAGACCCAGTACTTC. It translates to CASFPTGGASRAETQYF.

In its sample, this clonotype was seen a few times. The V call is TRBV4-1, the J call TRBJ2-7; 7 bases fit TRBD1. CDR1 and CDR2 (germline): MGHRA, YSYEKL. V lost 4 bases to trimming and J lost 2 bases; unmatched junction nucleotides: 5. CDR3 size: 14 residues. The CDR3 spells CASSPTGLTYEQYF. The CDR3, as DNA: TGCGCCAGCAGCCCGACAGGGCTAACCTACGAGCAGTACTTC.

This clonotype was seen many times. This sequence joins TRBV5-1 and TRBJ2-2; tentatively, D is TRBD1 or TRBD2 (5 bases each). This CDR3 region has 16 residues. Germline V CDR1 and CDR2: SGHRS, YFSETQ. Trimming took 0 bases from V and 1 from J, leaving 10 bases between them. CDR3 loop: CASSLAGTQNTGELFF. The CDR3 DNA reads as TGCGCCAGCAGCTTGGCCGGGACGCAGAACACCGGGGAGCTGTTTTTT.

This chain connects TRBV6-5 to TRBJ1-4, with a tentative D call TRBD1 (6 bases). V lost 1 base to trimming and J lost 5 bases, with 8 bases between them. This CDR3 is built from 14 residues. From germline, CDR1 is MNHEY and CDR2 SVGAGI. The CDR3 protein is CASSYYGQNEKLFF. The CDR3 DNA reads as TGTGCCAGCAGTTACTACGGACAGAATGAAAAACTGTTTTTT.

This clonotype came up a few times. The chain employs TRBV5-1 and TRBJ2-5, with TRBD1 matching over 7 bases. The length of the CDR3 is 13 residues. J lost 3 bases, V lost 3 bases, and 2 bases had no gene match. Germline V CDR1 and CDR2: SGHRS, YFSETQ. CDR3 region: CASSYGTEETQYF. DNA of the CDR3: TGCGCCAGCAGCTACGGGACAGAAGAGACCCAGTACTTC.

This clonotype occurred many times. The chain couples TRBV7-6 to TRBJ1-1; D perhaps matches TRBD1 (6 bases). V lost 5 bases, J lost 7 bases, and 17 bases lay in between. Germline values: CDR1 SGHVS, CDR2 FNYEAQ. The CDR3 is made up of 14 amino acids. The CDR3 loop is CASSATAGGFEAFF. The CDR3 DNA follows: TGTGCCAGCAGCGCCACCGCGGGGGGCTTTGAAGCTTTCTTT.